The 4 T cell receptor beta chains below were found in one sample sequenced in a study of blood T cell repertoires in COVID-19. Sequencing was performed with immunoSEQ multiplex PCR; in TCRdb, only in-frame clones are kept and a portion is missing. The sample shows 270,000 or so clones, 81% of them seen only once. The sequenced sample was peripheral blood. Receptor source: a woman aged 60 to 75 with active or convalescent COVID-19.

This clone appeared many times. This chain connects TRBV19 to TRBJ1-1, with 7 bases that match TRBD1. CDR1 LNHDA and CDR2 SQIVND come from the germline V gene (reference sequence). V lost 9 bases and J lost 0; bases outside the gene matches: 7. This CDR3 has 14 amino acids. The CDR3 spells CASRRGQVNTEAFF. In DNA form, the CDR3 reads TGTGCCAGCCGGAGGGGGCAGGTGAACACTGAAGCTTTCTTT.

This clone was seen a few times. The J gene is TRBJ1-1, the V gene TRBV7-2; D might be TRBD1 (5 bases). The CDR3 spans 14 residues. Germline loops: CDR1 SGHTA, CDR2 FQGNSA. The V end was cut by 2 bases, the J end by 5 bases, with 12 bases between. The CDR3 protein is CASSLSGGGTEAFF. The CDR3 coding sequence is TGTGCCAGCAGCTTAAGCGGGGGGGGGACTGAAGCTTTCTTT.

The chain links TRBV29-1 to TRBJ2-3, with 7 bases lining up with TRBD1. V lost 7 bases and J lost 5; bases outside the gene matches: 9. The CDR3 extends over 13 amino acids. Germline V gene data show CDR1 as SQVTM and CDR2 as ANQGSEA. The CDR3 here is CSANRDSLDTQYF. The CDR3, as DNA: TGCAGCGCGAACCGGGACAGCCTAGATACGCAGTATTTT.

The gene calls are TRBV24-1 and TRBJ1-2; TRBD1 matches 9 bases. V gave up 5 bases and J gave up 3 bases; unmatched junction bases: 30. CDR3 length: 23 amino acids. CDR1 and CDR2 (germline): KGHDR, SFDVKD. The CDR3 spells CATSAKGTVSRDRELGGHYGYTF. The CDR3 DNA follows: TGTGCCACCAGTGCCAAAGGTACGGTCAGCCGGGACAGGGAGCTCGGGGGGCACTATGGCTACACCTTC.